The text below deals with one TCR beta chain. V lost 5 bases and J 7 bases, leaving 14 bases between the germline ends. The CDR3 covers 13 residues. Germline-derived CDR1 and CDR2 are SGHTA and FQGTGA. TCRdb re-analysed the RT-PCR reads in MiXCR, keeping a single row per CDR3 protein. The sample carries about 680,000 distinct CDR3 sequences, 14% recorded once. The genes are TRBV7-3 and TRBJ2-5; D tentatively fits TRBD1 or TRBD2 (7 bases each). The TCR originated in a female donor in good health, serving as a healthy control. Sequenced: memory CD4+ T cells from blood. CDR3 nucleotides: TGTGCCAGCAGCCCTGACAGGGAGGGGACCCAGTACTTC. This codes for CASSPDREGTQYF.